Each of the 14 T cell receptor beta chains below was sequenced from the same sample in a study of Graves' ophthalmopathy and Graves' hyperthyroidism. Using RNA transcripts, the TCR beta CDR3 regions were amplified. In the first round, RT-PCR was carried out with HTBI primers, and a multiplex PCR formed the second round. TCRdb recomputed calls from the multiplex PCR reads with MiXCR, one row per CDR3 protein. The sample holds under 200,000 distinct CDR3 sequences, roughly two fifths seen once. Sequenced: peripheral blood. The receptors were sampled from a woman in her forties with Graves' ophthalmopathy.

This clonotype showed up many times. The chain combines TRBV11-2 with TRBJ2-4; no reliable D call. The CDR3 is 18 residues long. Trimming cost V 3 bases and J 0 bases, with 18 bases left between them. Germline loops: CDR1 SGHAT, CDR2 FQNNGV. This CDR3 is CASSFIGGLSLAKNIQYF. The CDR3 DNA is TGTGCCAGCAGCTTTATCGGTGGCCTCTCTCTAGCCAAAAACATTCAGTACTTC.

This clonotype was found many times. This chain uses TRBV9 with TRBJ1-6; D not certain. V shed 7 bases and J shed 10 bases, with 12 bases lying between them. The CDR3 is 12 residues long. Germline loops: CDR1 SGDLS, CDR2 YYNGEE. As DNA, the CDR3 is TGTGCCAGCGGAAGGGAGGACTCACCCCTCCACTTT. Amino acids: CASGREDSPLHF.

This chain connects TRBV6-1 to TRBJ2-4; D is perhaps TRBD1 or TRBD2 (5 bases each). The V gene lost 2 bases and the J gene lost 2 bases, with 10 bases spanning the gap. The germline V gene encodes CDR1 MNHNS and CDR2 SASEGT. The CDR3 is made up of 15 amino acids. The chain's CDR3 is CASSEIQGPKNIQYF. The DNA for the CDR3 is TGTGCCAGCAGTGAAATCCAGGGACCCAAAAACATTCAGTACTTC.

This clonotype was found many times. J is TRBJ2-2 and V is TRBV3-1; the D is unclear. V lost 6 bases and J 1 base, leaving 3 bases between the germline ends. The CDR3 has 12 residues. The germline V gene has CDR1 LGHDT and CDR2 YNNKEL (reference sequence). CDR3 nucleotides: TGTGCCAGCAGGCGGAACACCGGGGAGCTGTTTTTT. Its translation is CASRRNTGELFF.

This clonotype has a count of ten or more. This sequence joins TRBV6-2 or TRBV6-3 and TRBJ2-7, with 9 positions matching TRBD1. CDR1 MNHEY and CDR2 SVGEGT come from the germline V gene. V lost 5 bases to trimming and J lost 6 bases; unmatched junction nucleotides: 11. The length of the CDR3 is 15 residues. The CDR3 coding sequence is TGTGCCAGCAGTGGGCTTTGGACAGGGGTTGGCGAGCAGTACTTC. Protein sequence: CASSGLWTGVGEQYF.

This clonotype showed up many times. The chain combines TRBV11-3 with TRBJ2-7; D is perhaps TRBD1 (6 bases). Germline V gives CDR1 SGHNT, CDR2 YENEEA. The V and J ends lost 4 bases and 1 base respectively, with 14 bases between them. The CDR3 covers 15 residues. The CDR3 spells CASSSDPGTSYEQYF. The CDR3 DNA sequence: TGTGCCAGCAGCTCGGACCCTGGGACATCCTACGAGCAGTACTTC.

The chain links TRBV12-3 or TRBV12-4 to TRBJ2-4, with D perhaps being TRBD1 or TRBD2 (6 bases each). This CDR3 contains 18 residues. Trimming took off 2 bases at V and 1 base at J, with 18 bases between the two ends. CDR3: CASSLTVGGRTAKNIQYF. The CDR3 region has the DNA TGTGCCAGCAGTTTAACAGTTGGGGGGCGCACTGCCAAAAACATTCAGTACTTC.

The chain joins TRBV6-2 or TRBV6-3 to TRBJ2-2; 12 nucleotides match TRBD2. This CDR3 has 19 residues. CDR1 MNHEY and CDR2 SVGEGT come from the germline V gene. Trimming cost V 7 bases and J 6 bases; bases outside gene matches: 18. CDR3 loop: CASKRRRLAGATEAGELFF. The CDR3 DNA follows: TGTGCCAGCAAAAGGAGACGACTAGCGGGAGCTACTGAGGCCGGGGAGCTGTTTTTT.

The sample holds many counts of this clonotype. The chain combines TRBV28 with TRBJ1-2; the D gene is possibly TRBD1 (5 bases). CDR1 and CDR2 (germline): MDHEN, SYDVKM. The CDR3 loop spans 15 amino acids. V lost 2 bases and J lost 3, with 13 bases in between. CDR3 DNA: TGTGCCAGCAGTTTACCTATCGGACAAGACTATGGCTACACCTTC. Amino acids: CASSLPIGQDYGYTF.

The sample holds many counts of this clonotype. V usage is TRBV6-2 or TRBV6-3 and J usage is TRBJ1-5; no clear D. Between the trimmed V and J ends, which lost 6 bases and 9 bases, there was a span of 15 bases. CDR1 is MNHEY and CDR2 is SVGEGT in the germline V gene. The CDR3 is made up of 13 amino acids. The CDR3 region is CASRTSRLGPQHF. The CDR3 DNA is TGTGCCAGCAGAACTAGCCGCTTAGGGCCCCAGCATTTT.

This clonotype was recorded at least ten times. This chain joins TRBV5-1 and TRBJ1-2, with TRBD1 identical over 7 bases. CDR1 SGHRS and CDR2 YFSETQ come from the germline V gene. This CDR3 comprises 14 residues. V was clipped by 0 bases and J by 5 bases; unmatched bases: 4. The CDR3 region has the DNA TGCGCCAGCAGCTTGGGGACAGGTCGGTATGGCTACACCTTC. Translating gives CASSLGTGRYGYTF.

The gene calls are TRBV30 and TRBJ1-2, with 9 bases that match TRBD1. The CDR3 has 13 amino acids. V shed 4 bases and J 4 bases; nucleotides not matched to a gene: 4. Germline CDR1 GTSNPN, CDR2 SVGIG (reference sequence). CDR3 amino acids: CAWMMDRGYGYTF. CDR3 sequence (DNA): TGTGCCTGGATGATGGACAGGGGCTATGGCTACACCTTC.

This clonotype was detected ten times or more. V gene TRBV12-3 or TRBV12-4 combines with J gene TRBJ1-2, with 9 bases that match TRBD1. V was clipped by 6 bases and J by 2 bases; unmatched bases: 7. The CDR3 length is 15 residues. The CDR3 DNA follows: TGTGCCAGCAGCCGACGACAGGGGGTAAACTATGGCTACACCTTC. Protein product: CASSRRQGVNYGYTF.

This clonotype was seen ten or more times. This sequence joins TRBV7-9 and TRBJ1-1, with D maybe TRBD1 (5 bases). CDR1 is SEHNR, CDR2 FQNEAQ, per germline (reference sequence). There are 19 residues in the CDR3. The V gene lost 4 bases and the J gene lost 0 bases, with 24 bases spanning the gap. Here the CDR3 DNA reads TGTGCCAGCAGCTCTACCCTCGGGGGTGGACGTGGCATGAACACTGAAGCTTTCTTT. Residues: CASSSTLGGGRGMNTEAFF.